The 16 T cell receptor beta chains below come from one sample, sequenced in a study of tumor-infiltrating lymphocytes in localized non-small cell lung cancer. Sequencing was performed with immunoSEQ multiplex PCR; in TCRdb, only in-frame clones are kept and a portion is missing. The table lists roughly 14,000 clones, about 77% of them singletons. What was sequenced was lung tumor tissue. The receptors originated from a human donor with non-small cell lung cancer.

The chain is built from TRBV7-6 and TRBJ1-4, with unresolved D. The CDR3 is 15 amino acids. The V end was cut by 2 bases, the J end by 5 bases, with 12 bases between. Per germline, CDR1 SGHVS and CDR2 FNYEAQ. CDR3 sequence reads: CASSLRNSPNEKLFF. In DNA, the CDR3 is TGTGCCAGCAGCTTACGGAACAGCCCGAATGAAAAACTGTTTTTT. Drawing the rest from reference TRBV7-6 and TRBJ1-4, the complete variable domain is GAGVSQSPRYKVTKRGQDVALRCDPISGHVSLYWYRQALGQGPEFLTYFNYEAQQDKSGLPNDRFSAERPEGSISTLTIQRTEQRDSAMYRCASSLRNSPNEKLFFGSGTQLSVL.

The CDR3 coding sequence is TGTGCCAGCAGCAGACAGGGATTCACTGAAGCTTTCTTT. Amino acid sequence: CASSRQGFTEAFF. The chain carries TRBV6-5 and TRBJ1-1; 7 bases agree with TRBD1. CDR3 length: 13 amino acids. Looked up from germline, CDR1 is MNHEY and CDR2 is SVGAGI. V dropped 6 bases and J dropped 4; count of bases not matched to a gene: 5.

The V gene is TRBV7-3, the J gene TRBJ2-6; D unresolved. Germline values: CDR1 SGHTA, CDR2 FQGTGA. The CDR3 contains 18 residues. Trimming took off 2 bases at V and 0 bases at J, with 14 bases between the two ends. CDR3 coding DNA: TGTGCCAGCAGCTTAGGTCCTAGATCACACTCTGGGGCCAACGTCCTGACTTTC. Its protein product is CASSLGPRSHSGANVLTF.

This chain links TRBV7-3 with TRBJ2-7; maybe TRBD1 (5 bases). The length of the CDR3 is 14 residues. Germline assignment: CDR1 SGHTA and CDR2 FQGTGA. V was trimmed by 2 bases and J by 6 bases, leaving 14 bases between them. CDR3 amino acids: CASSLVGRAPEQYF. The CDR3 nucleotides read TGTGCCAGCAGCTTAGTCGGCAGGGCCCCCGAGCAGTACTTC.

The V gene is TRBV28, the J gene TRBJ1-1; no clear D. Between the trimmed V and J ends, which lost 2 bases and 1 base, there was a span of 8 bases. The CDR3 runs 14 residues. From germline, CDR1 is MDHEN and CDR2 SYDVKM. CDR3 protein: CASSLETANTEAFF. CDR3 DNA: TGTGCCAGCAGTTTAGAAACTGCGAACACTGAAGCTTTCTTT.

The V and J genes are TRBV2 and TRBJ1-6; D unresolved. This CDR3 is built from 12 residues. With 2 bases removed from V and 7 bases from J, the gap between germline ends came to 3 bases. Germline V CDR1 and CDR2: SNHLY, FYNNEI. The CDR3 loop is CASSEHNSPLHF. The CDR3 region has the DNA TGTGCCAGCAGTGAACACAATTCACCCCTCCACTTT.

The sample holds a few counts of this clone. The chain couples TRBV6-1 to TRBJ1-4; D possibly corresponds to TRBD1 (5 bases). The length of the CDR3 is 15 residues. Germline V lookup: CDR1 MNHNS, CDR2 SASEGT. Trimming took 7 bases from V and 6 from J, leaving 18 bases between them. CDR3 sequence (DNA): TGTGCCAGCATCAAGCGCCGGGGCGGAGATGAAAAACTGTTTTTT. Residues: CASIKRRGGDEKLFF.

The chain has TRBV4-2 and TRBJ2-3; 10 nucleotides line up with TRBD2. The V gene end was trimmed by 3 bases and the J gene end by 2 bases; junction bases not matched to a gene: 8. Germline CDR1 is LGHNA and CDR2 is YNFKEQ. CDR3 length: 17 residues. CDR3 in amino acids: CASSQRWLAGATDTQYF. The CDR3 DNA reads TGTGCCAGCAGCCAGAGGTGGCTAGCGGGAGCCACAGATACGCAGTATTTT.

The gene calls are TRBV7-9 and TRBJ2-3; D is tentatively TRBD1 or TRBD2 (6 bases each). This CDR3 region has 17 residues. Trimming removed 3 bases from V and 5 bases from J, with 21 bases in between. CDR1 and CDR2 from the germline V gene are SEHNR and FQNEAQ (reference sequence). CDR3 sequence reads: CASSFPGGEEGVDTQYF. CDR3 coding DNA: TGTGCCAGCAGCTTCCCGGGTGGAGAGGAGGGGGTAGATACGCAGTATTTT.

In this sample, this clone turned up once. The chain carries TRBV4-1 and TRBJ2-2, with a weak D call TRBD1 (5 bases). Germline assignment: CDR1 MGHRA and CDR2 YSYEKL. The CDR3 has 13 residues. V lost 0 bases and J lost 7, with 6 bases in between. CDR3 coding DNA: TGCGCCAGCAGCCAAGACAGGGTCGGGGAGCTGTTTTTT. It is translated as CASSQDRVGELFF.

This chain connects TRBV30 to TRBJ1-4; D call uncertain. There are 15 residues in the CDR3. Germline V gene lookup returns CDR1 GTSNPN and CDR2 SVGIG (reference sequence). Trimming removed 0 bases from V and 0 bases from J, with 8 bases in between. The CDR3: CAWSVQIATNEKLFF. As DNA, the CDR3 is TGTGCCTGGAGTGTACAGATAGCAACTAATGAAAAACTGTTTTTT. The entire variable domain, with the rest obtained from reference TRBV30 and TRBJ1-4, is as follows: SQTIHQWPATLVQPVGSPLSLECTVEGTSNPNLYWYRQAAGRGLQLLFYSVGIGQISSEVPQNLSASRPQDRQFILSSKKLLLSDSGFYLCAWSVQIATNEKLFFGSGTQLSVL.

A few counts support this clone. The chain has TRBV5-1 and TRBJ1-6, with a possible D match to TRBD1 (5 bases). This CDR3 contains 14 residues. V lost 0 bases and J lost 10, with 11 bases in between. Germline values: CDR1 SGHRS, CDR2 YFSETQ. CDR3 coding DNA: TGCGCCAGCAGCTTGGAAGGGGTCAGGTCACCCCTCCACTTT. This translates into CASSLEGVRSPLHF.

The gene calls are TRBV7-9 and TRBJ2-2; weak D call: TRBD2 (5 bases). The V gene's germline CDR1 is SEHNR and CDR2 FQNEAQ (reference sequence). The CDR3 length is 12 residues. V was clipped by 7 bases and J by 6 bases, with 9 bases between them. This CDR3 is CASKPGAGELFF. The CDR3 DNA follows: TGTGCCAGCAAGCCCGGGGCCGGGGAGCTGTTTTTT.

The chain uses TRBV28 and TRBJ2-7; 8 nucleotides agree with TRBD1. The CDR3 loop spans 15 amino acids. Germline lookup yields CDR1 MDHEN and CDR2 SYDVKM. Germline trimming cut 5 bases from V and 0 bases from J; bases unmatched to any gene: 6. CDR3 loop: CASSPTGASSYEQYF. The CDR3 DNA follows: TGTGCCAGCAGTCCGACAGGGGCAAGCTCCTACGAGCAGTACTTC.

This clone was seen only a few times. The CDR3 here is CSVDVSSGGNEKLFF. CDR3 DNA sequence: TGCAGCGTTGACGTTTCGAGTGGAGGGAACGAAAAACTGTTTTTT. V gene TRBV29-1 combines with J gene TRBJ1-4; no firm D call. Germline V gene lookup returns CDR1 SQVTM and CDR2 ANQGSEA. Trimming took 3 bases from V and 8 from J, leaving 19 bases between them. The CDR3 runs 15 residues.

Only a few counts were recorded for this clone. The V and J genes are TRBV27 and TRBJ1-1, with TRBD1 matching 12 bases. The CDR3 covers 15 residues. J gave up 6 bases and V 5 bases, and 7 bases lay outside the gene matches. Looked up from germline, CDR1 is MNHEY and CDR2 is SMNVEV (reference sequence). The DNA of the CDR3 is TGTGCCAGCAGTCTCCCGGGACAGGGGGCCGCTGAAGCTTTCTTT. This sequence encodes CASSLPGQGAAEAFF.